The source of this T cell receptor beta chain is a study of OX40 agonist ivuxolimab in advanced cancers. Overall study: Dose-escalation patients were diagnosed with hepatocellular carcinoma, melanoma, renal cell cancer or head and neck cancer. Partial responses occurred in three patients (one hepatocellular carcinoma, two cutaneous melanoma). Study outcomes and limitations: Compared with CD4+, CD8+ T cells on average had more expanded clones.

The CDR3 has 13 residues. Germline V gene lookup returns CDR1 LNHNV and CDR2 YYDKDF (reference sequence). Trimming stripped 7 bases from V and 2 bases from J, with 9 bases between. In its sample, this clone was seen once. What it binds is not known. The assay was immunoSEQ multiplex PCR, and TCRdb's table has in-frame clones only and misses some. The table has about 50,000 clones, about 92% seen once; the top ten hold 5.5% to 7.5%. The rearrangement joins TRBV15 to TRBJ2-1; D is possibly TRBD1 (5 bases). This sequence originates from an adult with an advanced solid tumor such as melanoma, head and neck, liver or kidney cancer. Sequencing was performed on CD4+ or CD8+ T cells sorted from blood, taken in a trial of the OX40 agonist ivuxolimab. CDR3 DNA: TGTGCCACCACGCTGGACACCTACAATGAGCAGTTCTTC. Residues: CATTLDTYNEQFF.